Only a few counts were recorded for the clone carrying this T cell receptor (beta chain). The antigen remains undetermined. Looked up from germline, CDR1 is SGHDN and CDR2 is FVKESK. This CDR3 is 15 amino acids long. V trimming: 5 bases; J trimming: 0 bases; junction bases outside the gene matches: 7. This sample was taken from a study of identical twins. Study-wide points: For out-of-frame beta sequences, excess twin sharing was weaker. It was out-of-frame TCR alpha sharing in monozygotic twins that models underestimated. There is a chance that invariant MAIT and iNKT cells partially muddied zero-insertion analyses.

TCRdb reprocessed the 5' RACE reads with MiXCR, giving one entry per CDR3 protein. The table includes hundreds of thousands of distinct CDR3 sequences, 7.5% detected once. These data were likewise used in another study, on yellow fever vaccine responses in identical twins.

The source of this sequence is a woman under 30 in good health. Sequences were obtained from memory (CD45RO+) T cells sorted from blood. This chain links TRBV14 with TRBJ2-7; 7 nucleotides agree with TRBD2. This chain's CDR3 is CASSGIGLGSYEQYF. The CDR3 DNA follows: TGTGCCAGCAGCGGAATCGGACTAGGCTCCTACGAGCAGTACTTC.